This is a list of T cell receptor beta chains from one sample in a study of long-term antiretroviral therapy in people with HIV. Measured with immunoSEQ multiplex PCR; TCRdb has only the in-frame clones, and not every one. The sample holds fewer than 20,000 clones, roughly nine tenths seen once. This specimen consisted of unsorted PBMCs, obtained 4.2 years after starting antiretroviral therapy. These receptors came from a man aged 50 or older with HIV. The CDR3 runs from the conserved cysteine through the conserved F or W. D genes are given only for firm matches. Size is stated for part of the rows, as once, few or many counts, or as a class when the clone is expanded.

cdr3_aa: CASSSPTRDTGELFF; cdr3_nt: TGTGCCAGCAGCTCCCCGACTAGGGACACCGGGGAGCTGTTTTTT; j_call: TRBJ2-2; d_call: .; clone_size: .; v_call: TRBV11-3
cdr3_aa: CASSLSSRADTQYF; cdr3_nt: TGTGCCAGCAGCTTATCGTCCCGCGCAGATACGCAGTATTTT; j_call: TRBJ2-3; d_call: .; clone_size: .; v_call: TRBV7-6
cdr3_aa: CASSLELGGDTQYF; cdr3_nt: TGCGCCAGCAGCTTGGAGCTCGGGGGGGATACGCAGTATTTT; j_call: TRBJ2-3; d_call: TRBD2; clone_size: .; v_call: TRBV5-1
cdr3_aa: CASSLQGLVHGNTIYF; cdr3_nt: TGCGCCAGCAGCTTGCAGGGATTGGTACATGGAAACACCATATATTTT; j_call: TRBJ1-3; d_call: .; clone_size: .; v_call: TRBV5-1
cdr3_aa: CASSPRDPNQPQHF; cdr3_nt: TGTGCCAGCAGTCCTCGGGACCCCAATCAGCCCCAGCATTTT; j_call: TRBJ1-5; d_call: .; clone_size: .; v_call: TRBV6-5
cdr3_aa: CASSLASGEQYF; cdr3_nt: TGTGCCAGCAGCTTAGCGTCAGGGGAGCAGTACTTC; j_call: TRBJ2-7; d_call: .; clone_size: .; v_call: TRBV7-8
cdr3_aa: CASSLSIGDQPQHF; cdr3_nt: TGTGCCAGCAGTTTAAGTATCGGGGATCAGCCCCAGCATTTT; j_call: TRBJ1-5; d_call: .; clone_size: .; v_call: TRBV27
cdr3_aa: CASSHGLGPQYEQFF; cdr3_nt: TGCGCCAGCAGCCACGGCCTGGGTCCCCAATATGAGCAGTTCTTC; j_call: TRBJ2-1; d_call: .; clone_size: once; v_call: TRBV4-1
cdr3_aa: CSVEDERDREQQYF; cdr3_nt: TGCAGCGTTGAAGATGAGAGGGACAGGGAGCAGCAGTACTTC; j_call: TRBJ2-7; d_call: TRBD1; clone_size: .; v_call: TRBV29-1
cdr3_aa: CASSMLGGSYGYTF; cdr3_nt: TGTGCCAGTAGTATGCTAGGGGGCAGCTATGGCTACACCTTC; j_call: TRBJ1-2; d_call: TRBD1; clone_size: .; v_call: TRBV19
cdr3_aa: CASSLFGTGWAYTF; cdr3_nt: TGTGCCAGCAGCTTGTTTGGGACAGGGTGGGCCTACACCTTC; j_call: TRBJ1-2; d_call: TRBD1; clone_size: .; v_call: TRBV5-4
cdr3_aa: CASSLHKGLDEKLFF; cdr3_nt: TGCGCCAGCAGCTTACACAAGGGTCTGGATGAAAAACTGTTTTTT; j_call: TRBJ1-4; d_call: .; clone_size: .; v_call: TRBV5-1
cdr3_aa: CASSVATGGELFF; cdr3_nt: TGTGCCAGCAGCGTAGCTACGGGCGGGGAGCTGTTTTTT; j_call: TRBJ2-2; d_call: .; clone_size: .; v_call: TRBV9
cdr3_aa: CASRSGGTEAFF; cdr3_nt: TGTGCCAGCAGGTCGGGGGGGACTGAAGCTTTCTTT; j_call: TRBJ1-1; d_call: .; clone_size: .; v_call: TRBV27
cdr3_aa: CATGGPNEQFF; cdr3_nt: TGTGCCACCGGGGGGCCGAATGAGCAGTTCTTC; j_call: TRBJ2-1; d_call: .; clone_size: once; v_call: TRBV7-6
cdr3_aa: CASSPYDRGMQYF; cdr3_nt: TGTGCCAGCAGCCCCTACGACAGGGGGATGCAGTACTTC; j_call: TRBJ2-7; d_call: TRBD1; clone_size: .; v_call: TRBV7-7
cdr3_aa: CASTLKTGPPYEQYF; cdr3_nt: TGCGCCAGCACTCTAAAGACAGGGCCTCCCTACGAGCAGTACTTC; j_call: TRBJ2-7; d_call: TRBD1; clone_size: .; v_call: TRBV23-1
cdr3_aa: CASSLTGTGYTDTQYF; cdr3_nt: TGCGCCAGCAGCTTGACGGGGACAGGGTACACAGATACGCAGTATTTT; j_call: TRBJ2-3; d_call: TRBD1; clone_size: .; v_call: TRBV5-1
cdr3_aa: CASSRGQASAEAFF; cdr3_nt: TGTGCCAGCAGCCGAGGACAGGCCTCCGCTGAAGCTTTCTTT; j_call: TRBJ1-1; d_call: TRBD1; clone_size: .; v_call: TRBV2
cdr3_aa: CASSLEGSGELFF; cdr3_nt: TGCGCCAGCAGCTTGGAGGGGTCCGGGGAGCTGTTTTTT; j_call: TRBJ2-2; d_call: .; clone_size: .; v_call: TRBV5-1
cdr3_aa: CASSLTGGDTGELFF; cdr3_nt: TGTGCCAGCAGCTTGACAGGGGGCGACACCGGGGAGCTGTTTTTT; j_call: TRBJ2-2; d_call: TRBD1; clone_size: .; v_call: TRBV2
cdr3_aa: CASSPQTPEAFF; cdr3_nt: TGTGCCAGCAGCCCTCAGACACCTGAAGCTTTCTTT; j_call: TRBJ1-1; d_call: .; clone_size: few; v_call: TRBV5-6
cdr3_aa: CASSDAIQGASIQETQYF; cdr3_nt: TGTGCCAGCAGCGACGCCATACAGGGGGCCTCCATTCAAGAGACCCAGTACTTC; j_call: TRBJ2-5; d_call: TRBD1; clone_size: once; v_call: TRBV7-8
cdr3_aa: CASSGQGREQYF; cdr3_nt: TGTGCCAGCAGTGGACAGGGTCGGGAGCAGTACTTC; j_call: TRBJ2-7; d_call: TRBD1; clone_size: once; v_call: TRBV2
cdr3_aa: CASRPGSGNTIYF; cdr3_nt: TGTGCCAGCAGGCCAGGGTCTGGAAACACCATATATTTT; j_call: TRBJ1-3; d_call: .; clone_size: .; v_call: TRBV6-1
cdr3_aa: CASSYGQGAYEQYF; cdr3_nt: TGTGCCAGCAGCTATGGACAGGGGGCTTACGAGCAGTACTTC; j_call: TRBJ2-7; d_call: TRBD1; clone_size: .; v_call: TRBV4-2
cdr3_aa: CASSLDQETQYF; cdr3_nt: TGTGCCAGCAGCTTGGACCAAGAGACCCAGTACTTC; j_call: TRBJ2-5; d_call: .; clone_size: few; v_call: TRBV5-4
cdr3_aa: CASSDQGYEQYF; cdr3_nt: TGTGCCAGCAGCGACCAGGGCTACGAGCAGTACTTC; j_call: TRBJ2-7; d_call: .; clone_size: .; v_call: TRBV7-9
cdr3_aa: CASSQDGGSYEQYF; cdr3_nt: TGCGCCAGCAGCCAAGATGGAGGGTCCTACGAGCAGTACTTC; j_call: TRBJ2-7; d_call: .; clone_size: .; v_call: TRBV4-3
cdr3_aa: CASSRPGHLYEQYF; cdr3_nt: TGTGCCAGCAGCCGACCGGGACACCTCTACGAGCAGTACTTC; j_call: TRBJ2-7; d_call: .; clone_size: .; v_call: TRBV14
cdr3_aa: CASSLGGQRPNTEAFF; cdr3_nt: TGTGCCAGCAGCTTAGGCGGGCAGAGACCGAACACTGAAGCTTTCTTT; j_call: TRBJ1-1; d_call: .; clone_size: .; v_call: TRBV7-2
cdr3_aa: CASSESGVMNTEAFF; cdr3_nt: TGCGCCAGCAGTGAGTCCGGGGTAATGAACACTGAAGCTTTCTTT; j_call: TRBJ1-1; d_call: .; clone_size: .; v_call: TRBV10-2
cdr3_aa: CASSFRADGNQPQHF; cdr3_nt: TGTGCCAGCAGTTTCAGGGCAGATGGCAATCAGCCCCAGCATTTT; j_call: TRBJ1-5; d_call: .; clone_size: .; v_call: TRBV28
cdr3_aa: CAIRTGGEAFF; cdr3_nt: TGTGCCATCAGGACGGGGGGTGAAGCTTTCTTT; j_call: TRBJ1-1; d_call: .; clone_size: .; v_call: TRBV10-3
cdr3_aa: CASSPTGGRDTGELFF; cdr3_nt: TGTGCCAGCAGCCCCACAGGGGGCCGGGACACCGGGGAGCTGTTTTTT; j_call: TRBJ2-2; d_call: TRBD1; clone_size: .; v_call: TRBV9
cdr3_aa: CASSAGTNLSGYTF; cdr3_nt: TGTGCCAGCAGTGCCGGGACAAACTTGTCTGGCTACACCTTC; j_call: TRBJ1-2; d_call: .; clone_size: .; v_call: TRBV5-6
cdr3_aa: CASSVGGGIGTEAFF; cdr3_nt: TGCGCCAGCAGTGTGGGAGGGGGCATTGGAACTGAAGCTTTCTTT; j_call: TRBJ1-1; d_call: TRBD1; clone_size: .; v_call: TRBV10-2
cdr3_aa: CASSFLAGGEETQYF; cdr3_nt: TGTGCCAGCAGTTTCCTAGCGGGGGGCGAAGAGACCCAGTACTTC; j_call: TRBJ2-5; d_call: TRBD2; clone_size: .; v_call: TRBV28
cdr3_aa: CASSLGSTDTQYF; cdr3_nt: TGTGCCAGCAGCTTGGGCAGCACAGATACGCAGTATTTT; j_call: TRBJ2-3; d_call: .; clone_size: .; v_call: TRBV5-6
cdr3_aa: CAWSVLSNQPQHF; cdr3_nt: TGTGCCTGGAGTGTCCTGAGCAATCAGCCCCAGCATTTT; j_call: TRBJ1-5; d_call: .; clone_size: few; v_call: TRBV30
cdr3_aa: CASSPTWTGTNTEAFF; cdr3_nt: TGCGCCAGCAGCCCTACCTGGACAGGGACGAACACTGAAGCTTTCTTT; j_call: TRBJ1-1; d_call: TRBD1; clone_size: .; v_call: TRBV5-1
cdr3_aa: CASSTFQGAAGNTIYF; cdr3_nt: TGTGCCAGCAGCACCTTTCAGGGGGCCGCTGGAAACACCATATATTTT; j_call: TRBJ1-3; d_call: TRBD1; clone_size: .; v_call: TRBV7-2
cdr3_aa: CASSMTVNQPQHF; cdr3_nt: TGTGCCAGTAGTATGACGGTTAATCAGCCCCAGCATTTT; j_call: TRBJ1-5; d_call: .; clone_size: .; v_call: TRBV19
cdr3_aa: CASQGALGYTF; cdr3_nt: TGTGCCAGTCAGGGGGCGCTTGGCTACACCTTC; j_call: TRBJ1-2; d_call: TRBD1; clone_size: few; v_call: TRBV6-5
cdr3_aa: CASSGASNYGYTF; cdr3_nt: TGTGCCAGCAGTGGAGCCAGTAACTATGGCTACACCTTC; j_call: TRBJ1-2; d_call: .; clone_size: medium-sized; v_call: TRBV2
cdr3_aa: CASHRGAQNYGYTF; cdr3_nt: TGTGCCAGCCACCGGGGGGCGCAAAACTATGGCTACACCTTC; j_call: TRBJ1-2; d_call: .; clone_size: .; v_call: TRBV6-1
cdr3_aa: CASSWGTGSTDTQYF; cdr3_nt: TGTGCCAGCAGCTGGGGCACAGGGAGCACAGATACGCAGTATTTT; j_call: TRBJ2-3; d_call: .; clone_size: .; v_call: TRBV5-4
cdr3_aa: CASSLFPAGAENTEAFF; cdr3_nt: TGTGCCAGCAGTTTATTCCCCGCGGGGGCGGAGAACACTGAAGCTTTCTTT; j_call: TRBJ1-1; d_call: .; clone_size: .; v_call: TRBV27
cdr3_aa: CASSLGQGADEQYF; cdr3_nt: TGCGCCAGCAGCTTGGGACAGGGGGCTGACGAGCAGTACTTC; j_call: TRBJ2-7; d_call: TRBD1; clone_size: .; v_call: TRBV5-1
cdr3_aa: CATSRDRDGDPYEQYF; cdr3_nt: TGTGCCACCAGCAGAGATCGGGACGGGGATCCATACGAGCAGTACTTC; j_call: TRBJ2-7; d_call: .; clone_size: .; v_call: TRBV15
cdr3_aa: CSVRGYEQYF; cdr3_nt: TGCAGCGTCAGGGGTTATGAGCAGTACTTC; j_call: TRBJ2-7; d_call: .; clone_size: .; v_call: TRBV29-1
cdr3_aa: CASSLEGDNSPLHF; cdr3_nt: TGCGCCAGCAGCTTGGAAGGGGATAATTCACCCCTCCACTTT; j_call: TRBJ1-6; d_call: .; clone_size: few; v_call: TRBV5-1
cdr3_aa: CASSDTWGQGSYEQYF; cdr3_nt: TGTGCCAGCAGTGATACGTGGGGCCAGGGCTCCTACGAGCAGTACTTC; j_call: TRBJ2-7; d_call: .; clone_size: .; v_call: TRBV6-1
cdr3_aa: CASSISAELYEQYF; cdr3_nt: TGTGCCAGTAGTATCTCGGCGGAATTGTACGAGCAGTACTTC; j_call: TRBJ2-7; d_call: .; clone_size: .; v_call: TRBV19
cdr3_aa: CASSETGQGEFYEQYF; cdr3_nt: TGTGCCAGCAGTGAAACGGGACAGGGGGAATTCTACGAGCAGTACTTC; j_call: TRBJ2-7; d_call: TRBD1; clone_size: .; v_call: TRBV25-1
cdr3_aa: CASSGGGGTAYGYTF; cdr3_nt: TGTGCCAGCAGCGGAGGGGGGGGGACGGCCTATGGCTACACCTTC; j_call: TRBJ1-2; d_call: .; clone_size: .; v_call: TRBV9
cdr3_aa: CASSSVNYGYTF; cdr3_nt: TGTGCCAGCAGCTCCGTAAACTATGGCTACACCTTC; j_call: TRBJ1-2; d_call: .; clone_size: .; v_call: TRBV7-6
cdr3_aa: CASRGGGATDTQYF; cdr3_nt: TGTGCCAGCAGGGGAGGGGGAGCCACAGATACGCAGTATTTT; j_call: TRBJ2-3; d_call: .; clone_size: few; v_call: TRBV5-5
cdr3_aa: CASSEAIGSHTQYF; cdr3_nt: TGTGCCAGCAGTGAAGCTATCGGGAGTCATACGCAGTATTTT; j_call: TRBJ2-3; d_call: .; clone_size: .; v_call: TRBV2